The T cell receptor (beta chain) described here comes from a study of metastatic and nonmetastatic thyroid tumors. The wider study: Samples came from malignant and benign thyroid patients, and repertoires were compared across blood and tumor or nodule tissue.

Regarding the study as a whole: TCR beta diversity was reportedly significantly higher in malignant thyroid tumors than benign nodules, in blood and tumor.

Original methodology: CDR3 differences across clinicopathological groups were used to build a distant-metastasis classifier for papillary thyroid cancer. TCRdb re-called the PCR reads through MiXCR. TCRdb, not the authors, supplied the V and J calls. In the table there are some 4,800 clones, under 25% of which are singletons. The V end was cut by 4 bases, the J end by 1 base, with 12 bases between. Germline CDR1 SGDLS, CDR2 YYNGEE. The CDR3 contains 14 residues. Comments on this clone: Its antigen remains unknown. A read error may be the cause here, since a much bigger clone is one base away.

All patients were untreated before thyroid surgery. Material for sequencing was tumor tissue. The sequence came from a male donor with papillary thyroid cancer or a benign thyroid nodule (not recorded which). Some clones in this sample may be carry-over from other donors' samples. This chain uses TRBV9 with TRBJ2-7, with D possibly being TRBD1 (6 bases). Here the CDR3 reads CASSSGVSSYEQYF. CDR3 coding DNA: TGTGCCAGCAGCTCAGGGGTCTCTTCCTACGAGCAGTACTTC.